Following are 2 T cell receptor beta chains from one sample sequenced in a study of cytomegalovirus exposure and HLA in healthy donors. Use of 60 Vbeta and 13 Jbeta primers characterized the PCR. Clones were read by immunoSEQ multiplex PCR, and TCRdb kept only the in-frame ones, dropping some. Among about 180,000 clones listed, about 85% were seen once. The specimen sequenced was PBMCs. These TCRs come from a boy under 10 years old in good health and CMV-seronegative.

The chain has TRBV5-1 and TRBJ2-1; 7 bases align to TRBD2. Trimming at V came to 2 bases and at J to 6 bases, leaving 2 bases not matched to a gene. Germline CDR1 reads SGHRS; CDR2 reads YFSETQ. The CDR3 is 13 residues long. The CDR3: CASSFWGGNEQFF. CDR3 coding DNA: TGCGCCAGCAGCTTTTGGGGGGGCAATGAGCAGTTCTTC.

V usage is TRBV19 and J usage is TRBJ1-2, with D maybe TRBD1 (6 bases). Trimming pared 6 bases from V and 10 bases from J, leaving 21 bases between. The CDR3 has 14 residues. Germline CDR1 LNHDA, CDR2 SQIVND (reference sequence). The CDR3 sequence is CASSANPITGNYTF. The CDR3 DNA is TGTGCCAGTAGCGCGAATCCTATTACAGGGAACTACACCTTC.